A single TCR beta chain is shown here with its context. Its antigen is unidentified. This sample is part of a study of cytomegalovirus exposure and HLA in healthy donors. Study information: Per a later analysis, the approximately 620 first-cohort and fewer than 150 validation repertoires shared one platform. Study results and limitations: Investigators reported over 150 TCR beta chains as tied to cytomegalovirus. Rarity marked most TCR sequences, yet some public TCRs occurred in many donors.

Germline CDR1 MNHEY, CDR2 SVGAGI. V was shortened by 5 bases and J by 1 base, with 6 bases between the two germline ends. The CDR3 spans 13 residues. The donors were in the 120-subject validation cohort, distinct from the 666-subject first cohort. Assay used: immunoSEQ multiplex PCR; TCRdb lists only in-frame clones, some missing. The table shows roughly 300,000 clones, with approximately 90% occurring only once. The rearrangement links TRBV6-5 to TRBJ2-1, with a possible D match to TRBD1 (6 bases). Sequenced: PBMCs. The sequence came from a woman younger than 30 in good health and CMV-seronegative. CDR3 sequence (DNA): TGTGCCAGCAGTACAGGGTCCTACAATGAGCAGTTCTTC. This sequence encodes CASSTGSYNEQFF.